This TCR beta chain was profiled in a study of shared clonotypes between healthy human individuals. V lost 1 base, J lost 0 bases, and 6 bases lay in between. The CDR3 contains 14 residues. The germline gives CDR1 SGHTA, CDR2 FQGNSA. Clones were sequenced by immunoSEQ multiplex PCR, and TCRdb holds only the in-frame ones, with some missing. The table lists some 2.1 million clones, roughly 95% of them singletons. The J gene is TRBJ1-2, the V gene TRBV7-2; D ambiguous. Input material: naive CD4+ T cells sorted from blood. Subset described: CD45RA+ positively selected. The clonotype originates from a man aged 18 to 29 in good health. The CDR3: CASSLVGSNYGYTF. The CDR3 nucleotides are TGTGCCAGCAGCTTAGTCGGATCTAACTATGGCTACACCTTC.